A single sample gave rise to the 21 T cell receptor beta chains below, sequenced in a study of T cell responses to AZD1222 COVID-19 vaccine. Data came from immunoSEQ multiplex PCR; TCRdb stores just in-frame clones and leaves some out. The data hold fewer than 110,000 clones, with about 92% observed a single time. The source was peripheral blood, collected 28 days after the second AZD1222 dose. The receptors come from an adult who received the AZD1222 COVID-19 vaccine.

This sequence joins TRBV4-1 and TRBJ1-1; 11 bases match TRBD1. CDR1 and CDR2 (germline): MGHRA, YSYEKL. CDR3 length: 15 amino acids. V was pared by 1 base and J by 5 bases, with 3 bases of the junction left unmatched. The chain's CDR3 is CASSQVGTGGTEAFF. The CDR3 nucleotides are TGCGCCAGCAGCCAAGTCGGGACAGGGGGTACTGAAGCTTTCTTT.

The chain combines TRBV27 with TRBJ1-3; D is uncertain. CDR3 length equals 14 residues. CDR1 and CDR2 from the germline V gene are MNHEY and SMNVEV (reference sequence). V was shortened by 6 bases and J by 0 bases, with 9 bases between the two germline ends. CDR3 nucleotides: TGTGCCAGCAGCGGACTGGCCTCTGGAAACACCATATATTTT. Its translation is CASSGLASGNTIYF.

This CDR3 is CASSSFRDNYNQPQHF. CDR3 nucleotides: TGTGCCAGCAGCTCTTTCCGGGACAACTACAATCAGCCCCAGCATTTT. V and J are TRBV7-9 and TRBJ1-5; tentative D call: TRBD1 (6 bases). CDR1 is SEHNR, CDR2 FQNEAQ, per germline (reference sequence). This CDR3 comprises 16 residues. Trimming took off 4 bases at V and 3 bases at J, with 16 bases between the two ends.

This rearrangement joins TRBV19 to TRBJ1-2; D is ambiguous. The CDR3 runs 17 residues. The V gene lost 6 bases and the J gene lost 8 bases, with 28 bases spanning the gap. The germline V gene encodes CDR1 LNHDA and CDR2 SQIVND (reference sequence). CDR3 protein: CASSLATAGLSGRGYTF. CDR3 sequence (DNA): TGTGCCAGTAGCTTAGCGACGGCCGGACTCTCCGGGAGGGGCTACACCTTC. The whole variable domain, filled in from reference TRBV19 and TRBJ1-2, reads DGGITQSPKYLFRKEGQNVTLSCEQNLNHDAMYWYRQDPGQGLRLIYYSQIVNDFQKGDIAEGYSVSREKKESFPLTVTSAQKNPTAFYLCASSLATAGLSGRGYTFGSGTRLTVV.

The rearrangement links TRBV5-1 to TRBJ2-3; possibly TRBD1 for D (6 bases). This CDR3 region has 15 residues. The germline CDR1 and CDR2 sequences are SGHRS and YFSETQ. The V and J ends lost 2 bases and 3 bases respectively, with 13 bases between them. CDR3 nucleotide sequence: TGCGCCAGCAGCTTAGGCCAAAGGGGGACAGATACGCAGTATTTT. Its protein is CASSLGQRGTDTQYF.

The table lists this clone with a count of one. The chain joins TRBV19 to TRBJ2-2; TRBD2 matches at 13 bases. The V gene end was trimmed by 5 bases and the J gene end by 5 bases; junction bases not matched to a gene: 5. The CDR3 totals 16 residues. In germline, CDR1 is LNHDA, CDR2 SQIVND (reference sequence). The CDR3 region has the DNA TGTGCCAGTAGTTTCGGACTAGCGGGAGTAACCGGGGAGCTGTTTTTT. This translates into CASSFGLAGVTGELFF.

This chain uses TRBV4-1 with TRBJ1-2, with D uncertain. Per germline, CDR1 MGHRA and CDR2 YSYEKL. V dropped 0 bases and J dropped 0 bases, with 11 bases sitting between them. This CDR3 spans 16 amino acids. The CDR3 reads CASSQDPGLANYGYTF. CDR3 in DNA: TGCGCCAGCAGCCAAGATCCGGGGTTAGCTAACTATGGCTACACCTTC.

The chain has TRBV2 and TRBJ2-2; TRBD2 matches 7 bases. V was clipped by 8 bases and J by 7 bases; unmatched bases: 4. The germline V gene encodes CDR1 SNHLY and CDR2 FYNNEI. The CDR3 sequence is 12 residues long. CDR3 amino acids: CASVQRGGELFF. CDR3 nucleotide sequence: TGTGCCAGCGTCCAGCGGGGCGGGGAGCTGTTTTTT.

The gene calls are TRBV29-1 and TRBJ1-4; D call uncertain. Trimming left V 5 bases short and J 1 base short, with 20 bases between. Per germline, CDR1 SQVTM and CDR2 ANQGSEA. The CDR3 covers 17 residues. The CDR3 region has the DNA TGCAGCGTTCTACCGACGATACGGGCCGGAACTAATGAAAAACTGTTTTTT. Encoded protein: CSVLPTIRAGTNEKLFF.

The rearrangement links TRBV19 to TRBJ2-2; 8 bases align to TRBD2. CDR1 is LNHDA and CDR2 is SQIVND in the germline V gene (reference sequence). V trimming: 6 bases; J trimming: 4 bases; junction bases outside the gene matches: 7. This CDR3 spans 15 amino acids. CDR3 sequence reads: CASSLSSGGTGELFF. The CDR3 bases are TGTGCCAGTAGCTTAAGCAGCGGGGGCACCGGGGAGCTGTTTTTT.

This rearrangement joins TRBV19 to TRBJ1-1, with 8 bases identical to TRBD1. The junction had 20 bases not matched to a gene; V was cut back by 9 bases and J by 5 bases. The CDR3 is 17 amino acids. In germline, CDR1 is LNHDA, CDR2 SQIVND (reference sequence). This CDR3 is CASRTGREEVWETEAFF. The CDR3 nucleotides are TGTGCCAGCCGGACAGGGAGGGAAGAGGTCTGGGAGACTGAAGCTTTCTTT.

The V call is TRBV12-5, the J call TRBJ1-1, with TRBD1 matching over 7 bases. This CDR3 spans 15 amino acids. CDR1 is LGHNT, CDR2 FRNRAP, per germline. With V trimmed by 1 base and J by 5 bases, 7 bases remained unmatched. CDR3: CASGLEMTGLTEAFF. CDR3 DNA sequence: TGTGCTAGTGGTTTGGAAATGACAGGGTTGACTGAAGCTTTCTTT. The full variable domain, completed using reference TRBV12-5 and TRBJ1-1, is DARVTQTPRHKVTEMGQEVTMRCQPILGHNTVFWYRQTMMQGLELLAYFRNRAPLDDSGMPKDRFSAEMPDATLATLKIQPSEPRDSAVYFCASGLEMTGLTEAFFGQGTRLTVV.

V is TRBV4-2 and J is TRBJ1-3, with TRBD1 identical over 7 bases. From germline, CDR1 is LGHNA and CDR2 YNFKEQ. After removal of 1 base from V and 4 bases from J, the junction contained 10 bases not matched to a gene. There are 17 residues in the CDR3. CDR3 in amino acids: CASSQVRTGHLGNTIYF. The DNA for the CDR3 is TGTGCCAGCAGCCAAGTCAGGACAGGACATCTCGGAAACACCATATATTTT.

V usage is TRBV7-3 and J usage is TRBJ1-1, with D perhaps TRBD1 (5 bases). V was shortened by 5 bases and J by 1 base, with 20 bases between the two germline ends. CDR1 and CDR2 from the germline V gene are SGHTA and FQGTGA. The CDR3 has 17 residues. The CDR3, as DNA: TGTGCCAGCAGCCCCAGATGGCCACAGGCCCCGAACACTGAAGCTTTCTTT. This gives the protein CASSPRWPQAPNTEAFF.

The DNA for the CDR3 is TGTGCCAGCAGCGGGGACAGTTCCTACTATGGCTACACCTTC. Translating it yields CASSGDSSYYGYTF. This chain uses TRBV2 with TRBJ1-2; 7 nucleotides line up with TRBD1. CDR3 length: 14 residues. The V gene end was trimmed by 6 bases and the J gene end by 3 bases; junction bases not matched to a gene: 7. CDR1 is SNHLY, CDR2 FYNNEI, per germline.

This chain connects TRBV19 to TRBJ2-6; D gene unclear. CDR3 length: 13 residues. The germline gives CDR1 LNHDA, CDR2 SQIVND (reference sequence). This CDR3 is CATETSGANVLTF. The CDR3 DNA is TGTGCTACCGAGACCTCTGGGGCCAACGTCCTGACTTTC.

The V and J genes are TRBV5-1 and TRBJ1-1; TRBD1 might be the D (5 bases). Germline CDR1 SGHRS, CDR2 YFSETQ. This CDR3 region has 14 residues. V lost 4 bases and J lost 3, with 13 bases in between. In DNA, the CDR3 is TGCGCCAGCAGCGTGATTATGGGGGACACTGAAGCTTTCTTT. Protein: CASSVIMGDTEAFF.

This rearrangement joins TRBV4-2 to TRBJ2-2; 13 bases fit TRBD2. Germline V CDR1 and CDR2: LGHNA, YNFKEQ. V shed 0 bases and J 7 bases; nucleotides not matched to a gene: 11. The CDR3 is made up of 19 amino acids. The CDR3 region is CASSQDGRTSGRTGGELFF. The CDR3 bases are TGTGCCAGCAGCCAAGATGGGAGGACTAGCGGGAGAACGGGCGGGGAGCTGTTTTTT.

The V and J genes are TRBV4-2 and TRBJ2-1; 10 bases line up with TRBD2. The CDR3 totals 16 residues. Trimming removed 0 bases from V and 6 bases from J; junction bases left unmatched: 5. Per the germline V gene, CDR1 is LGHNA and CDR2 is YNFKEQ. The chain's CDR3 is CASSQEASGSVNEQFF. The CDR3 DNA reads TGTGCCAGCAGCCAAGAGGCTAGCGGGAGTGTCAATGAGCAGTTCTTC.

The chain carries TRBV7-2 and TRBJ1-6, with D perhaps matching TRBD1 (5 bases). V lost 5 bases to trimming and J lost 7 bases, with 21 bases between them. The CDR3 length is 17 residues. Germline V lookup: CDR1 SGHTA, CDR2 FQGNSA. The CDR3 nucleotides are TGTGCCAGCAGCCGCTATCCTTCGGGGGGATCCAATTCACCCCTCCACTTT. Protein: CASSRYPSGGSNSPLHF.

This sequence joins TRBV5-1 and TRBJ2-1; TRBD2 aligns across 7 bases. This CDR3 has 22 residues. V shed 0 bases and J 2 bases; nucleotides not matched to a gene: 23. CDR1 is SGHRS and CDR2 is YFSETQ in the germline V gene. The CDR3 DNA is TGCGCCAGCAGCTTGGCGGGGGGACGGCCGGGGATCGAGCTGGCCCCCTACAATGAGCAGTTCTTC. The encoded protein is CASSLAGGRPGIELAPYNEQFF.